This T cell receptor beta chain derives from a study of breast tumors, draining lymph nodes, adjacent tissues. Axillary draining lymph nodes of breast cancer patients supplied the node samples. Trimming pared 8 bases from V and 17 bases from J, leaving 19 bases between. CDR1 is MNHEY and CDR2 is SVGAGI in the germline V gene. This CDR3 contains 12 residues. In TCRdb, the multiplex PCR reads were re-called with MiXCR into one record per CDR3 protein. The sample records about 180,000 distinct CDR3 sequences, approximately 30% being singletons. This clonotype was counted at least ten times. Its specificity is unknown. Study findings and constraints: Tumor TCR diversity was below lymph nodes but above nontumor tissue.

This clonotype was sampled from a female donor with breast cancer. Some clones in this sample may be carry-over from other donors' samples. This chain joins TRBV6-5 and TRBJ1-6, with a weak D call TRBD1 (5 bases). Sequences were obtained from axillary lymph node tissue. The CDR3 loop reads CASGGLGGTFHF. As DNA, the CDR3 is TGTGCCAGCGGTGGGCTCGGCGGGACGTTCCACTTT.